This T cell receptor (beta chain) was profiled in a study of T cell repertoires in cytomegalovirus infection. Looking at the study overall: Both CMV infection and a matching HLA type were indicated by public TCR beta signatures.

Remarks on this clonotype: Its antigen is not known. Compared with germline, one end of the junction differs, possibly owing to a read error.

CDR1 and CDR2 from the germline V gene are SNHLY and FYNNEI. The CDR3 has 15 amino acids. General study results and limits: Within the response measured ex vivo, HLA-C-restricted CMV-specific TCR beta clonotypes were dominant.

In TCRdb, the reads were re-called with MiXCR into one record per CDR3 protein. The table lists 350,000 to 500,000 distinct CDR3 sequences, about a third of them singletons. Input material: PBMCs. The rearrangement links TRBV2 to TRBJ2-1; D might be TRBD2 (6 bases). This TCR derives from a human donor in good health (CMV status not recorded). Some clones in this sample may be carry-over from other donors' samples. The DNA for the CDR3 is TGTGCCAGCAGTGAAGATGTACAGGACTACACTGAGCAGTTCTTC. This gives the protein CASSEDVQDYTEQFF. The full variable domain, with the rest looked up from reference TRBV2 and TRBJ2-1, is EPEVTQTPSHQVTQMGQEVILRCVPISNHLYFYWYRQILGQKVEFLVSFYNNEISEKSEIFDDQFSVERPDGSNFTLKIRSTKLEDSAMYFCASSEDVQDYTEQFFGPGTRLTVL.